This T cell receptor (beta chain) appears in the sequencing data of a study of shared clonotypes between healthy human individuals. The method was immunoSEQ multiplex PCR; TCRdb's version includes in-frame clones alone and lacks a portion of them. The table shows 2.3 million or so clones, with over 90% occurring only once. Germline V gene sequence: CDR1 MDHEN, CDR2 SYDVKM. The CDR3 loop spans 11 amino acids. V gave up 10 bases and J gave up 8 bases, with 14 bases separating them. The receptor was derived from a man younger than 30 in good health. Some clones in this sample may be carry-over from other donors' samples. The chain has TRBV28 and TRBJ1-1; D remains unclear. The sample taken for sequencing was naive CD4+ T cells from PBMCs. Subset in this sample: CD45RA+ positively selected. The DNA for the CDR3 is TGTGCCACCGTATCGTCCATCGAAGCTTTCTTT. Translating it yields CATVSSIEAFF.